This TCR beta chain is drawn from a study of shared clonotypes between healthy human individuals. The assay was immunoSEQ multiplex PCR, and TCRdb's table has in-frame clones only and misses some. The table shows more than 400,000 clones, with 90% to 97% occurring only once. CDR3 length: 16 amino acids. The germline CDR1 and CDR2 sequences are LNHDA and SQIVND (reference sequence). The rearrangement uses TRBV19 and TRBJ2-5; TRBD2 matches at 11 bases. The J call may be incorrect, as the DNA end agrees better with TRBJ2-7. This TCR was sampled from a young woman in good health. Sequencing was done on a sample of naive CD4+ T cells sorted from blood. The subset here: CD45RA+ positively selected. CDR3 DNA: TGTGCCAGTAGTCTGTTAGCGGGAGGGCCTCTTCACGAGCAGTACTTC. Translation: CASSLLAGGPLHEQYF.